This T cell receptor (beta chain) was profiled in a study of vaccination and CD4 T cells after COVID-19. Cultured CD4+ T cell DNA underwent sequencing with the Oncomine TCR Beta short-read assay. DNA came from CD4+ T cells after culture. TCRdb processed the PCR reads anew with MiXCR; each CDR3 protein has one entry. This table has about 12,000 distinct CDR3 sequences, over 65% appearing once. A word on this clonotype: The antigen remains undetermined.

Treatment in this sample: roughly nine-day PBMC culture with coronavirus spike peptide pools or control peptides (ViraFEST assay). ViraFEST stimulated the growth of antigen-specific T cells using peptide pools and subsequently profiled their TCRs by sequencing. Days 3 and 7 saw half the medium swapped for fresh IL-2 medium. The CDR3 runs 16 residues. The germline CDR1 and CDR2 sequences are SNHLY and FYNNEI. Trimming took 7 bases from V and 0 from J, leaving 13 bases between them. The sample comprised CD4+ T cells from blood, cultured in vitro. This TCR was sampled from a human donor who had recovered from COVID-19. The chain carries TRBV2 and TRBJ1-6, with D tentatively TRBD1 (5 bases). The CDR3 spells CASTQGGSSYNSPLHF. CDR3 sequence (DNA): TGTGCCAGCACCCAGGGCGGTAGCTCCTATAATTCACCCCTCCACTTT.